The 20 T cell receptor beta chains in this list originate from one sample, sequenced in a study of blood T cell repertoires in COVID-19. Libraries were prepared by immunoSEQ multiplex PCR; TCRdb keeps only in-frame clonotypes and omits some of them. The data contain some 180,000 clones, nearly 90% of them singletons. Sequenced: peripheral blood. The receptor source for this set is a man between 45 and 60 years old with acute or convalescent COVID-19.

The chain links TRBV28 to TRBJ2-1; the D gene is possibly TRBD2 (6 bases). Germline CDR1 reads MDHEN; CDR2 reads SYDVKM. V was cut by 6 bases and J by 7 bases, with 22 bases left in between. The CDR3 length is 16 residues. CDR3 nucleotide sequence: TGTGCCAGCAGCCGCAATTCGGGAATTAGCGGTAATGAGCAGTTCTTC. Amino acids: CASSRNSGISGNEQFF.

The chain is built from TRBV7-3 and TRBJ2-2; D is perhaps TRBD2 (6 bases). The V end was cut by 2 bases, the J end by 0 bases, with 10 bases between. The CDR3 runs 16 residues. Germline assignment: CDR1 SGHTA and CDR2 FQGTGA. CDR3 residues: CASSLQAGANTGELFF. CDR3 nucleotide sequence: TGTGCCAGCAGCTTACAAGCGGGCGCGAACACCGGGGAGCTGTTTTTT.

The gene calls are TRBV5-4 and TRBJ2-1; no clear D gene. In germline, CDR1 is SGHNT, CDR2 YYREEE (reference sequence). The CDR3 extends over 13 amino acids. V was clipped by 0 bases and J by 5 bases, with 6 bases between them. CDR3 protein: CASSLVADNEQFF. The CDR3 DNA is TGTGCCAGCAGCTTGGTAGCCGACAATGAGCAGTTCTTC.

This clone was recorded a few times. The same CDR3 is also encoded by other DNA sequences in this sample. The chain carries TRBV27 and TRBJ1-1; 8 bases map to TRBD1. The CDR3 spans 13 residues. The germline CDR1 and CDR2 sequences are MNHEY and SMNVEV (reference sequence). V was pared by 6 bases and J by 1 base, with 1 base of the junction left unmatched. The CDR3 sequence is CASRGQGNTEAFF. The CDR3 DNA reads as TGTGCCAGCAGAGGACAGGGGAACACTGAAGCTTTCTTT.

This chain uses TRBV4-1 with TRBJ1-1, with 9 positions matching TRBD1. CDR3 size: 14 residues. Losses at the gene ends were 3 bases for V and 6 bases for J; bases not matched to a gene: 5. In germline, CDR1 is MGHRA, CDR2 YSYEKL. CDR3: CASSHGTGSAEAFF. The CDR3 bases are TGCGCCAGCAGCCATGGGACAGGGAGCGCTGAAGCTTTCTTT.

This clone came up a few times. The V and J genes are TRBV11-2 and TRBJ2-7; 8 bases are a match to TRBD1. Germline assignment: CDR1 SGHAT and CDR2 FQNNGV. The CDR3 contains 15 residues. Losses at the gene ends were 5 bases for V and 5 bases for J; bases not matched to a gene: 11. The CDR3 DNA follows: TGTGCCAGCAGCGTTCCGTCCGCAGGGGGCCACGAGCAGTACTTC. Translating it yields CASSVPSAGGHEQYF.

The rearrangement joins TRBV6-5 to TRBJ1-4; TRBD1 is a possible D gene (5 bases). Germline V lookup: CDR1 MNHEY, CDR2 SVGAGI. CDR3 length: 14 residues. Trimming stripped 2 bases from V and 8 bases from J, with 12 bases between. Written as DNA, the CDR3 is TGTGCCAGCAGTTACAGGGATAGGGGCGAAAAACTGTTTTTT. As protein: CASSYRDRGEKLFF.

The genes are TRBV7-6 and TRBJ2-7; the match to TRBD1 covers 7 bases. The V gene's germline CDR1 is SGHVS and CDR2 FNYEAQ. V was clipped by 4 bases and J by 3 bases; unmatched bases: 9. The CDR3 runs to 15 residues. CDR3 residues: CASSSPGQIHYEQYF. DNA of the CDR3: TGTGCCAGCAGCTCCCCGGGACAGATACACTACGAGCAGTACTTC.

The chain recombines TRBV5-1 with TRBJ1-2; no definite D call. V dropped 6 bases and J dropped 6 bases, with 18 bases sitting between them. This CDR3 has 14 residues. Per the germline V gene, CDR1 is SGHRS and CDR2 is YFSETQ. Here the CDR3 reads CASKMGWAGDGYTF. DNA of the CDR3: TGCGCCAGCAAAATGGGCTGGGCTGGTGATGGCTACACCTTC.

This clone was counted only a few times. V is TRBV4-3 and J is TRBJ2-3; TRBD1 matches at 8 bases. The CDR3 sequence is 15 residues long. Germline CDR1 is LGHNA and CDR2 is YSLEER. With V trimmed by 2 bases and J by 2 bases, 3 bases remained unmatched. The CDR3 loop is CASSQNRGNTDTQYF. The CDR3, as DNA: TGCGCCAGCAGCCAAAACAGGGGGAACACAGATACGCAGTATTTT.

V usage is TRBV3-1 (or the pseudogene TRBV3-2) and J usage is TRBJ1-2, with 8 positions matching TRBD1. V was clipped by 0 bases and J by 7 bases; unmatched bases: 7. The CDR3 is made up of 15 amino acids. The germline gives CDR1 LGHDT, CDR2 YNNKEL (reference sequence). The CDR3 DNA sequence: TGTGCCAGCAGCCAAGAAGTTCAGGGGGCGGGTGGCTACACCTTC. This codes for CASSQEVQGAGGYTF.

The rearrangement links TRBV15 to TRBJ2-6, with 8 bases aligning to TRBD1. Germline trimming cut 0 bases from V and 0 bases from J; bases unmatched to any gene: 10. Germline-derived CDR1 and CDR2 are LNHNV and YYDKDF (reference sequence). The CDR3 has 20 amino acids. The CDR3 protein is CATSRDATGTGASGANVLTF. CDR3 coding DNA: TGTGCCACCAGCAGAGACGCCACCGGGACAGGAGCCTCTGGGGCCAACGTCCTGACTTTC.

DNA of the CDR3: TGTGCCAGCAGCAGAGGACAGTTAGATCAGCCCCAGCATTTT. It specifies CASSRGQLDQPQHF. V usage is TRBV7-9 and J usage is TRBJ1-5, with D possibly TRBD1 on 6 matching bases. Trimming took 5 bases from V and 5 from J, leaving 13 bases between them. CDR1 and CDR2 from the germline V gene are SEHNR and FQNEAQ (reference sequence). The CDR3 loop spans 14 amino acids.

The gene calls are TRBV3-1 (or the pseudogene TRBV3-2) and TRBJ1-5; 8 nucleotides align to TRBD1. CDR3 length equals 17 residues. Germline loops: CDR1 LGHDT, CDR2 YNNKEL (reference sequence). V lost 0 bases, J lost 5 bases, and 9 bases stayed unmatched. CDR3 nucleotides: TGTGCCAGCAGCCAAGAAGGTCGGGACAGGAACCATCAGCCCCAGCATTTT. Protein product: CASSQEGRDRNHQPQHF.

This chain joins TRBV30 and TRBJ2-6, with D possibly matching TRBD1 (6 bases). The CDR3 extends over 14 amino acids. CDR1 and CDR2 (germline): GTSNPN, SVGIG (reference sequence). V was cut by 3 bases and J by 9 bases, with 15 bases left in between. CDR3 DNA: TGTGCCTGGAGGCGGACAGCCCCGGACAACGTCCTGACTTTC. Protein: CAWRRTAPDNVLTF.

The chain joins TRBV10-3 to TRBJ2-2; D is perhaps TRBD1 (5 bases). CDR1 and CDR2 from the germline V gene are ENHRY and SYGVKD. The CDR3 is made up of 12 amino acids. V was shortened by 11 bases and J by 6 bases, with 13 bases between the two germline ends. The DNA for the CDR3 is TGTGCCGCCTCACAGGTCTCCGGGGAGCTGTTTTTT. Encoded protein: CAASQVSGELFF.

This chain links TRBV10-3 with TRBJ1-4, with TRBD1 matching 8 bases. Germline V gene data show CDR1 as ENHRY and CDR2 as SYGVKD. Trimming removed 5 bases from V and 8 bases from J; junction bases left unmatched: 7. The CDR3 runs to 14 residues. In DNA form, the CDR3 reads TGTGCCATCAGTCCGACAGGGGAGCGAGAAAAACTGTTTTTT. This translates into CAISPTGEREKLFF.

This clone was seen just once. This rearrangement joins TRBV18 to TRBJ2-5; D perhaps matches TRBD1 (6 bases). Germline V gives CDR1 KGHSH, CDR2 LQKENI. The CDR3 extends over 15 amino acids. V was shortened by 3 bases and J by 5 bases, with 16 bases between the two germline ends. CDR3 loop: CASSPSGVVSETQYF. The CDR3 nucleotides read TGTGCCAGCTCACCTTCAGGGGTCGTTTCGGAGACCCAGTACTTC.

This clone has a handful of counts. This chain links TRBV28 with TRBJ2-2; 12 bases match TRBD2. CDR1 MDHEN and CDR2 SYDVKM come from the germline V gene. V was clipped by 6 bases and J by 5 bases; unmatched bases: 4. CDR3 size: 15 residues. Here the CDR3 reads CASSQGLAGTGELFF. For the CDR3, the DNA is TGTGCCAGCAGCCAAGGACTAGCGGGAACCGGGGAGCTGTTTTTT.

This clone was recorded a few times. CDR3 protein: CASGTQSPYEQYF. CDR3 DNA sequence: TGTGCCAGCGGAACACAGTCTCCCTACGAGCAGTACTTC. The chain employs TRBV28 and TRBJ2-7; unclear D gene. The CDR3 totals 13 residues. V lost 8 bases and J 2 bases, leaving 13 bases between the germline ends. CDR1 MDHEN and CDR2 SYDVKM come from the germline V gene.